What follows are 31 T cell receptor beta chains derived from one specimen sequenced in a study of blood T cell repertoires in COVID-19 (dated by TCRdb to the early 2020s). Library preparation employed the immunoSEQ multiplex PCR assay. TCRdb retrieved this table from immuneACCESS and kept in-frame rearrangements only. Not all clones are present; in checked studies, unresolved V genes account for under half, and no reason is known for the remainder. Recorded for this sample are hundreds of thousands of clones; about 79% of them occurred a single time. The ten largest clonotypes hold over 8% of the sample. The source material was peripheral blood. These receptor sequences come from a woman older than 75 with acute or convalescent COVID-19.

This clone was seen a few times. V usage is TRBV18 and J usage is TRBJ2-5, with TRBD2 matching 8 bases. Looked up from germline, CDR1 is KGHSH and CDR2 is LQKENI. The CDR3 consists of 15 residues. V lost 3 bases and J lost 7; bases outside the gene matches: 10. CDR3 amino acids: CASSPERGSSGTQYF. The DNA of the CDR3 is TGTGCCAGCTCACCTGAGCGGGGGTCGTCCGGGACCCAGTACTTC.

The CDR3 DNA is TGTGCCAGCAGCTGGACAGGGGATTTTGATAATGGCTACACCTTC. Translating gives CASSWTGDFDNGYTF. The rearrangement uses TRBV7-9 and TRBJ1-2; 9 bases agree with TRBD1. V lost 4 bases and J lost 6; bases outside the gene matches: 9. CDR1 and CDR2 (germline): SEHNR, FQNEAQ (reference sequence). The CDR3 runs 15 residues.

This chain joins TRBV2 and TRBJ2-3, with 10 bases aligning to TRBD2. V gave up 9 bases and J gave up 2 bases; unmatched junction bases: 5. Germline V CDR1 and CDR2: SNHLY, FYNNEI. The CDR3 loop spans 14 amino acids. CDR3 nucleotides: TGTGCCAGTCTTAGCGGGGGGATCACAGATACGCAGTATTTT. Translation: CASLSGGITDTQYF. Complete variable domain (other parts from reference TRBV2 and TRBJ2-3): EPEVTQTPSHQVTQMGQEVILRCVPISNHLYFYWYRQILGQKVEFLVSFYNNEISEKSEIFDDQFSVERPDGSNFTLKIRSTKLEDSAMYFCASLSGGITDTQYFGPGTRLTVL.

This chain links TRBV20-1 with TRBJ1-2; 8 positions agree with TRBD1. Germline lookup yields CDR1 DFQATT and CDR2 SNEGSKA (reference sequence). After removal of 6 bases from V and 7 bases from J, the junction contained 7 bases not matched to a gene. The CDR3 is made up of 12 amino acids. The CDR3 DNA reads TGCAGTGCAAGTACAGGGGGGGCTGGCTACACCTTC. As protein: CSASTGGAGYTF.

The CDR3 loop is CASGAGGTYEQYF. In DNA form, the CDR3 reads TGTGCCAGTGGGGCTGGTGGTACCTACGAGCAGTACTTC. V and J are TRBV27 and TRBJ2-7, with D tentatively TRBD1 (5 bases). Germline V gene sequence: CDR1 MNHEY, CDR2 SMNVEV (reference sequence). This CDR3 has 13 residues. The germline V and J ends were trimmed by 9 bases and 2 bases, with 14 bases remaining between them.

V and J are TRBV5-1 and TRBJ2-2; D might be TRBD2 (7 bases). CDR3 size: 15 residues. CDR1 is SGHRS, CDR2 YFSETQ, per germline. V shed 6 bases and J shed 2 bases, with 14 bases lying between them. CDR3 sequence reads: CASKGGALNTGELFF. CDR3 DNA sequence: TGCGCCAGCAAGGGGGGGGCCCTAAACACCGGGGAGCTGTTTTTT.

The CDR3 DNA reads TGTGCCACCAGTGATTTCGGGACAGGGGCAACAGATACGCAGTATTTT. This encodes CATSDFGTGATDTQYF. This chain joins TRBV24-1 and TRBJ2-3, with 10 bases fitting TRBD1. J was trimmed by 3 bases and V by 1 base; bases with no gene match: 3. Germline CDR1 and CDR2: KGHDR and SFDVKD. CDR3 size: 16 residues.

This chain uses TRBV11-2 with TRBJ2-5; 7 bases are a match to TRBD2. Germline CDR1 and CDR2: SGHAT and FQNNGV. The V and J ends lost 0 bases and 10 bases, in that order; junction bases with no gene match: 11. The CDR3 runs 15 residues. CDR3 in amino acids: CASSLEGGTTSGQYF. The CDR3 DNA is TGTGCCAGCAGCTTAGAGGGGGGGACCACGTCTGGCCAGTACTTC. The full variable domain, its missing parts supplied by reference TRBV11-2 and TRBJ2-5, is EAGVAQSPRYKIIEKRQSVAFWCNPISGHATLYWYQQILGQGPKLLIQFQNNGVVDDSQLPKDRFSAERLKGVDSTLKIQPAKLEDSAVYLCASSLEGGTTSGQYFGPGTRLLVL.

The V call is TRBV18, the J call TRBJ1-2, with 7 bases aligning to TRBD1. Germline CDR1 KGHSH, CDR2 LQKENI. The CDR3 runs to 16 residues. V lost 6 bases, J lost 0 bases, and 10 bases stayed unmatched. CDR3 region: CASSASQGTANYGYTF. The CDR3 nucleotides are TGTGCCAGCTCTGCTTCACAGGGGACGGCTAACTATGGCTACACCTTC.

To note about this clone: Additional DNA sequences in this sample encode the identical CDR3. This rearrangement joins TRBV2 to TRBJ2-3; 10 bases are shared with TRBD2. The CDR3 has 14 residues. Germline V gene lookup returns CDR1 SNHLY and CDR2 FYNNEI. V was clipped by 6 bases and J by 0 bases; unmatched bases: 0. CDR3 nucleotide sequence: TGTGCCAGCAGACTAGCGGGAAGCACAGATACGCAGTATTTT. Its translation: CASRLAGSTDTQYF.

The chain employs TRBV7-2 and TRBJ1-2, with a tentative D call TRBD1 (5 bases). Trimming removed 1 base at V and 7 bases at J, with 10 bases between. Germline V gene sequence: CDR1 SGHTA, CDR2 FQGNSA. The CDR3 length is 13 residues. CDR3 sequence: CASSLERDSGYTF. DNA for the CDR3: TGTGCCAGCAGCTTAGAACGGGACTCTGGCTACACCTTC. Looking up the rest from reference TRBV7-2 and TRBJ1-2 gives the full variable domain: GAGVSQSPSNKVTEKGKDVELRCDPISGHTALYWYRQSLGQGLEFLIYFQGNSAPDKSGLPSDRFSAERTGGSVSTLTIQRTQQEDSAVYLCASSLERDSGYTFGSGTRLTVV.

The chain combines TRBV28 with TRBJ1-4; D gene ambiguous. The V gene's germline CDR1 is MDHEN and CDR2 SYDVKM. Trimming shortened V by 6 bases and J by 8 bases, and 19 bases separated the two germline ends. The CDR3 totals 15 residues. The DNA of the CDR3 is TGTGCCAGCAGCTCTTTCAGGAGGTCTGGGGAAAAACTGTTTTTT. Protein product: CASSSFRRSGEKLFF.

This clone was detected once. The V gene is TRBV30, the J gene TRBJ1-3; 9 bases agree with TRBD1. The germline gives CDR1 GTSNPN, CDR2 SVGIG (reference sequence). This CDR3 is built from 14 residues. V trimming: 7 bases; J trimming: 8 bases; junction bases outside the gene matches: 12. The CDR3 reads CALASGQGRDTIYF. In DNA, the CDR3 is TGTGCCTTAGCCTCGGGACAGGGTCGCGACACCATATATTTT.

The chain combines TRBV28 with TRBJ1-1, with TRBD1 matching over 8 bases. The CDR3 sequence is 14 residues long. Germline assignment: CDR1 MDHEN and CDR2 SYDVKM. V shed 3 bases and J 6 bases; nucleotides not matched to a gene: 6. The CDR3 nucleotides are TGTGCCAGCAGTTTGCAGGGGGCGCGTGCTGAAGCTTTCTTT. Translation gives CASSLQGARAEAFF.

The V call is TRBV10-3, the J call TRBJ1-3, with 8 nucleotides matching TRBD1. Trimming at V came to 3 bases and at J to 3 bases, leaving 4 bases not matched to a gene. The germline V gene encodes CDR1 ENHRY and CDR2 SYGVKD. The CDR3 length is 15 residues. CDR3 loop: CAISEQGGGGNTIYF. The CDR3 coding sequence is TGTGCCATCAGTGAACAGGGGGGAGGTGGAAACACCATATATTTT.

The chain is built from TRBV15 and TRBJ2-1; 7 nucleotides line up with TRBD2. This CDR3 comprises 14 residues. Germline V gives CDR1 LNHNV, CDR2 YYDKDF (reference sequence). Trimming cost V 3 bases and J 4 bases; bases outside gene matches: 3. CDR3 bases: TGTGCCACCAGCAGGGGGCGGGAGTACAATGAGCAGTTCTTC. It translates to CATSRGREYNEQFF.

The chain links TRBV15 to TRBJ2-2; 8 bases line up with TRBD2. CDR1 is LNHNV, CDR2 YYDKDF, per germline (reference sequence). V lost 3 bases, J lost 9 bases, and 18 bases stayed unmatched. The CDR3 is 18 amino acids. The CDR3 DNA reads as TGTGCCACCAGCAGCTCACGGGGGGGAATACACCTTTTGAGGGAGCTGTTTTTT. It translates to CATSSSRGGIHLLRELFF. The entire variable domain, with the rest obtained from reference TRBV15 and TRBJ2-2, is as follows: DAMVIQNPRYQVTQFGKPVTLSCSQTLNHNVMYWYQQKSSQAPKLLFHYYDKDFNNEADTPDNFQSRRPNTSFCFLDIRSPGLGDTAMYLCATSSSRGGIHLLRELFFGEGSRLTVL.

The rearrangement joins TRBV19 to TRBJ1-1; D not resolved. The CDR3 extends over 15 amino acids. Looked up from germline, CDR1 is LNHDA and CDR2 is SQIVND (reference sequence). The ends were cut back, 4 bases at V and 2 bases at J, with 14 bases in the middle. The CDR3 DNA is TGTGCCAGTAGTACATCCGGGATCTTAAACACTGAAGCTTTCTTT. Protein sequence: CASSTSGILNTEAFF.

The V call is TRBV5-1, the J call TRBJ2-7; TRBD1 matches at 8 bases. CDR1 SGHRS and CDR2 YFSETQ come from the germline V gene. Trimming removed 0 bases from V and 5 bases from J; junction bases left unmatched: 4. CDR3 length: 14 residues. CDR3 DNA: TGCGCCAGCAGCTTGGACAGGGGGGAGCACGAGCAGTACTTC. This gives the protein CASSLDRGEHEQYF.

This clone appeared once. The chain combines TRBV19 with TRBJ2-2; D is perhaps TRBD2 (5 bases). Germline CDR1 LNHDA, CDR2 SQIVND (reference sequence). V shed 4 bases and J shed 3 bases, with 12 bases lying between them. This CDR3 contains 15 residues. This chain's CDR3 is CASSNGGKYTGELFF. The DNA of the CDR3 is TGTGCCAGTAGTAATGGAGGCAAGTACACCGGGGAGCTGTTTTTT.

This clone appeared a single time. V usage is TRBV5-1 and J usage is TRBJ1-2; 7 bases fit TRBD1. There are 15 residues in the CDR3. V lost 4 bases to trimming and J lost 3 bases; unmatched junction nucleotides: 9. From germline, CDR1 is SGHRS and CDR2 YFSETQ. The CDR3 nucleotides read TGCGCCAGCAGCACGACAGGGAGAATTGACTATGGCTACACCTTC. It codes for CASSTTGRIDYGYTF.

This CDR3 reads CASSEWAGGYNEQFF. CDR3 bases: TGTGCCAGCAGTGAATGGGCAGGGGGCTACAATGAGCAGTTCTTC. The rearrangement uses TRBV6-1 and TRBJ2-1, with 7 nucleotides matching TRBD1. The CDR3 has 15 amino acids. Germline V gene sequence: CDR1 MNHNS, CDR2 SASEGT. J was trimmed by 3 bases and V by 2 bases; bases with no gene match: 4.

The chain carries TRBV5-6 and TRBJ1-2; a possible D gene is TRBD1 (5 bases). Per the germline V gene, CDR1 is SGHDT and CDR2 is YYEEEE. V was clipped by 1 base and J by 7 bases, with 20 bases between them. The CDR3 extends over 16 amino acids. CDR3 DNA sequence: TGTGCCAGCAGCTTGAGGTTCGGGGGAAGCTATGGTGGCTACACCTTC. This sequence encodes CASSLRFGGSYGGYTF.

This clone was seen a single time. The chain uses TRBV5-6 and TRBJ2-2, with D perhaps TRBD1 (5 bases). Germline V CDR1 and CDR2: SGHDT, YYEEEE. CDR3 length: 12 residues. Trimming left V 4 bases short and J 5 bases short, with 6 bases between. CDR3 nucleotide sequence: TGTGCCAGCAGCCACAGGACCGGGGAGCTGTTTTTT. Encoded protein: CASSHRTGELFF.

V gene TRBV30 combines with J gene TRBJ1-6, with 7 positions matching TRBD1. Germline V CDR1 and CDR2: GTSNPN, SVGIG (reference sequence). The V gene end was trimmed by 3 bases and the J gene end by 8 bases; junction bases not matched to a gene: 4. The CDR3 contains 13 residues. CDR3 protein: CAWSRQGYSPLHF. CDR3 DNA: TGTGCCTGGAGCAGACAGGGATATTCACCCCTCCACTTT.

A word on this clone: The same CDR3 also results from other DNA sequences found in this sample. The V call is TRBV7-2, the J call TRBJ1-3; 7 positions agree with TRBD1. V gave up 5 bases and J gave up 3 bases; unmatched junction bases: 4. The CDR3 covers 14 residues. CDR1 is SGHTA and CDR2 is FQGNSA in the germline V gene. The CDR3 sequence: CASSPRTGGNTIYF. The CDR3 DNA reads as TGTGCCAGCAGCCCCCGGACAGGTGGAAACACCATATATTTT.

This clone turned up a few times. V gene TRBV6-6 combines with J gene TRBJ2-7, with unresolved D. The CDR3 is 12 amino acids. Trimming removed 4 bases from V and 9 bases from J, with 13 bases in between. The germline V gene has CDR1 MNHNY and CDR2 SVGAGI (reference sequence). DNA for the CDR3: TGTGCCAGCAGTTCCCAGACTCCGCCGCAGTACTTC. It encodes CASSSQTPPQYF.

The chain uses TRBV28 and TRBJ2-2; 8 bases line up with TRBD2. The CDR3 extends over 18 amino acids. V shed 6 bases and J 4 bases; nucleotides not matched to a gene: 16. Germline V gene sequence: CDR1 MDHEN, CDR2 SYDVKM. CDR3 loop: CASRNLYRGGRGTGELFF. Here the CDR3 DNA reads TGTGCCAGCAGAAATCTTTACCGGGGGGGCCGTGGCACCGGGGAGCTGTTTTTT.

The J gene is TRBJ1-5, the V gene TRBV30; 9 bases fit TRBD1. This CDR3 has 14 residues. Germline V gene lookup returns CDR1 GTSNPN and CDR2 SVGIG (reference sequence). J gave up 6 bases and V 0 bases, and 3 bases lay outside the gene matches. CDR3 residues: CAWSVTGGGQPQHF. Written as DNA, the CDR3 is TGTGCCTGGAGTGTTACAGGGGGCGGTCAGCCCCAGCATTTT.

The rearrangement links TRBV30 to TRBJ2-1; possible D gene TRBD2, 6 bases. With 1 base removed from V and 6 bases from J, the gap between germline ends came to 19 bases. CDR3 length equals 16 residues. The germline V gene has CDR1 GTSNPN and CDR2 SVGIG (reference sequence). CDR3 sequence reads: CAWSAPGLPSFNEQFF. As DNA, the CDR3 is TGTGCCTGGAGTGCCCCGGGACTCCCAAGCTTCAATGAGCAGTTCTTC.

This clone was recorded only once. This chain links TRBV18 with TRBJ2-3, with 7 nucleotides matching TRBD2. The CDR3 is 12 amino acids. Looked up from germline, CDR1 is KGHSH and CDR2 is LQKENI. Unmatched junction bases numbered 7, after V lost 6 bases and J lost 10 bases. CDR3: CASSASGEAQYF. The DNA for the CDR3 is TGTGCCAGCTCGGCCAGCGGGGAGGCGCAGTATTTT.